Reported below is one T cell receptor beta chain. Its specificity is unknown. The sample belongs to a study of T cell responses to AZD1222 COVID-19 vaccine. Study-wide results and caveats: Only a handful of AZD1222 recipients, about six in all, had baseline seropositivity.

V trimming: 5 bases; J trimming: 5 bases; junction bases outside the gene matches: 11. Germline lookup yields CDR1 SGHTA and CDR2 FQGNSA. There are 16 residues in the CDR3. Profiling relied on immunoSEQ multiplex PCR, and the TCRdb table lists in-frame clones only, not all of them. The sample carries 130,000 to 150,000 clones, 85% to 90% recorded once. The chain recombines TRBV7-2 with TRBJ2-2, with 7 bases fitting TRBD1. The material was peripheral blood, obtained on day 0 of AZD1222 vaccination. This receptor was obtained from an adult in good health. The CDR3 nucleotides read TGTGCCAGCAGCCTTTACAACAGGGGCGGAACCGGGGAGCTGTTTTTT. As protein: CASSLYNRGGTGELFF.